Sequencing of this T cell receptor beta chain was carried out in a study of blood T cells in healthy people across ages. A word on this clonotype: Its cognate antigen is unknown.

The study isolated at least 6 million PBMCs from each sample. The use of a sample-barcoded 5' primer and a J-beta primer mix characterized a second PCR of roughly 6 to 12 cycles. One entry per CDR3 protein results from TCRdb running MiXCR on the 5' RACE reads. The repertoire holds around 1.5 million distinct CDR3 sequences, with 45% to 70% as singletons. Findings and limits, study-wide: It was the long-lived donors that had more naive CD4+ cells and higher diversity than aged donors. Strongly correlated with naive T cell percentage was TCR beta diversity. The study regarded diversity estimates from one million T cells as underestimates.

This CDR3 spans 14 amino acids. Germline CDR1 reads MDHEN; CDR2 reads SYDVKM. V lost 5 bases to trimming and J lost 8 bases, with 19 bases between them. The sequenced material came from blood. The source is a man younger than 30 in good health. This chain connects TRBV28 to TRBJ2-7; D uncertain. The CDR3 bases are TGTGCCAGCAGTCCCCCGCCGGGCCCCATGAAGCAGTACTTC. Residues: CASSPPPGPMKQYF.